The clone carrying this T cell receptor beta chain showed up just once. The antigen is not known. The source of the sample is a study of cytomegalovirus exposure and HLA in healthy donors. Background on the study: Caucasian-associated ancestry cluster membership applied to over 80% of around 400 genotyped donors.

The study's findings and limits: HLA allele associations emerged for some 16,000 TCR beta sequences in a later analysis, at 0.05 false discovery rate.

PCR was performed using 60 Vbeta and 13 Jbeta primers. Sequencing was performed with immunoSEQ multiplex PCR; in TCRdb, only in-frame clones are kept and a portion is missing. The data show about 90,000 clones, 60% to 85% seen once. Donors showed nominal health when sampled, although they likely had unrecorded immune exposures. The source is a boy aged 5-17 years in good health and CMV-seronegative. The sequenced sample consisted of PBMCs.

The chain's CDR3 is CASTPRVSTNEKLFF. The CDR3 DNA reads TGTGCCAGCACCCCTCGGGTATCAACTAATGAAAAACTGTTTTTT. This chain uses TRBV7-2 with TRBJ1-4; D call uncertain. This CDR3 spans 15 amino acids. V was cut by 7 bases and J by 0 bases, with 12 bases left in between. Per the germline V gene, CDR1 is SGHTA and CDR2 is FQGNSA.